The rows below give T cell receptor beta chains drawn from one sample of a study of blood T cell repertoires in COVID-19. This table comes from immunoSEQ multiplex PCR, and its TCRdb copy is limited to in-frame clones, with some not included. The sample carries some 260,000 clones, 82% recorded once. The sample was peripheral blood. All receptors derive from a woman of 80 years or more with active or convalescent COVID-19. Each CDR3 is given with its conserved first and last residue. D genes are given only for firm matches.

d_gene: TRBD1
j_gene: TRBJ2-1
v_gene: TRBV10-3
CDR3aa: CAIRGDRGQDNEQFF
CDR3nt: TGTGCCATCAGGGGCGACAGGGGGCAGGACAATGAGCAGTTCTTC

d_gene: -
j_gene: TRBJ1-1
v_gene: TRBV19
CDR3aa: CASSTPGGDTEAFF
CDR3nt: TGTGCCAGTAGTACTCCAGGAGGTGACACTGAAGCTTTCTTT

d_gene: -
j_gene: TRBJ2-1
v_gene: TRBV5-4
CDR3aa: CASSLDLAGASYNEQFF
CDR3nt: TGTGCCAGCAGCTTGGACCTCGCGGGGGCATCCTACAATGAGCAGTTCTTC

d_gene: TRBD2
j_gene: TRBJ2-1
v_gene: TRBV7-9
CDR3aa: CASSPEGSGGYNEQFF
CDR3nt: TGTGCCAGCAGCCCCGAGGGTAGCGGGGGCTACAATGAGCAGTTCTTC

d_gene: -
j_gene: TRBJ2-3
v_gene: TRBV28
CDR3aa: CASSLHYDLSTDTQYF
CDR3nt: TGTGCCAGCAGTTTGCACTATGACCTTAGCACAGATACGCAGTATTTT

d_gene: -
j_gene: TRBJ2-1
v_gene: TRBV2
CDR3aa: CASREGLSYNEQFF
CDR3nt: TGTGCCAGCAGAGAGGGACTTTCCTACAATGAGCAGTTCTTC

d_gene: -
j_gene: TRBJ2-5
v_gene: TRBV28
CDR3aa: CASSTRDTMETQYF
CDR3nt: TGTGCCAGCAGCACTAGGGACACTATGGAGACCCAGTACTTC

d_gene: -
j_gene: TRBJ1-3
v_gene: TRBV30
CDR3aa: CAWSVGVGNTIYF
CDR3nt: TGTGCCTGGAGTGTGGGAGTAGGAAACACCATATATTTT

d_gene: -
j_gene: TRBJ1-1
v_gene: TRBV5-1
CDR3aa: CASSFSLLNTEAFF
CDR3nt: TGCGCCAGCAGCTTTAGCCTCCTGAACACTGAAGCTTTCTTT

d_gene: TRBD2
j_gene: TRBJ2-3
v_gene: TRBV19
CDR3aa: CASSLTSGRLNTQYF
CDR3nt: TGTGCCAGTAGTCTTACTAGCGGGAGGTTGAATACGCAGTATTTT

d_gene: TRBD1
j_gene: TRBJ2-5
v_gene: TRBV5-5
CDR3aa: CASSPSTGFGETQYF
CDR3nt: TGTGCCAGCAGCCCTTCGACAGGGTTCGGCGAGACCCAGTACTTC

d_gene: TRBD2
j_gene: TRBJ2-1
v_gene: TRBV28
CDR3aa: CASSLSGRSGFF
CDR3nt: TGTGCCAGCAGTTTGAGCGGGAGGAGTGGGTTCTTC